This T cell receptor (beta chain) was sequenced for a study of shared clonotypes between healthy human individuals. Study-wide findings and caveats: Clonotypes that were shared across a handful of donors made up approximately 5.1% of naive CD4 clonotypes. Generally, estimated richness proved larger in naive subsets than it did in memory subsets.

The data were produced by immunoSEQ multiplex PCR, yet TCRdb's version contains in-frame clones alone and is incomplete. The sample lists over a million clones; over 95% were seen once. A remark on this clone: Its target is not known.

Germline-derived CDR1 and CDR2 are SQVTM and ANQGSEA. The CDR3 extends over 16 amino acids. The V gene end was trimmed by 3 bases and the J gene end by 2 bases; junction bases not matched to a gene: 11. The rearrangement joins TRBV29-1 to TRBJ2-3, with 7 bases matching TRBD1. Sequencing used naive CD4+ T cells sorted from blood. Subset indicated: CD45RA+ positively selected. This receptor was taken from a man aged 25 to 45 in good health. The CDR3 region is CSVDQGQEPYTDTQYF. CDR3 nucleotides: TGCAGCGTTGACCAAGGACAGGAGCCATACACAGATACGCAGTATTTT.